This T cell receptor (beta chain) is from a study of long-term antiretroviral therapy in people with HIV. The CDR3 sequence is 15 residues long. Germline values: CDR1 MDHEN, CDR2 SYDVKM. Trimming removed 5 bases from V and 0 bases from J, with 14 bases in between. The assay, immunoSEQ v3.0, was run at survey level. Profiling relied on immunoSEQ multiplex PCR, and the TCRdb table lists in-frame clones only, not all of them. The table has about 30,000 clones, roughly 87% seen once. The V and J genes are TRBV28 and TRBJ2-7, with D tentatively TRBD2 (5 bases). Sequenced material: unsorted PBMCs, taken 2 years after starting antiretroviral therapy. This sequence originates from a man in his fifties or sixties with HIV. This chain's CDR3 is CASSLSGFSSYEQYF. Written as DNA, the CDR3 is TGTGCCAGCAGTCTGTCGGGGTTTAGCTCCTACGAGCAGTACTTC.